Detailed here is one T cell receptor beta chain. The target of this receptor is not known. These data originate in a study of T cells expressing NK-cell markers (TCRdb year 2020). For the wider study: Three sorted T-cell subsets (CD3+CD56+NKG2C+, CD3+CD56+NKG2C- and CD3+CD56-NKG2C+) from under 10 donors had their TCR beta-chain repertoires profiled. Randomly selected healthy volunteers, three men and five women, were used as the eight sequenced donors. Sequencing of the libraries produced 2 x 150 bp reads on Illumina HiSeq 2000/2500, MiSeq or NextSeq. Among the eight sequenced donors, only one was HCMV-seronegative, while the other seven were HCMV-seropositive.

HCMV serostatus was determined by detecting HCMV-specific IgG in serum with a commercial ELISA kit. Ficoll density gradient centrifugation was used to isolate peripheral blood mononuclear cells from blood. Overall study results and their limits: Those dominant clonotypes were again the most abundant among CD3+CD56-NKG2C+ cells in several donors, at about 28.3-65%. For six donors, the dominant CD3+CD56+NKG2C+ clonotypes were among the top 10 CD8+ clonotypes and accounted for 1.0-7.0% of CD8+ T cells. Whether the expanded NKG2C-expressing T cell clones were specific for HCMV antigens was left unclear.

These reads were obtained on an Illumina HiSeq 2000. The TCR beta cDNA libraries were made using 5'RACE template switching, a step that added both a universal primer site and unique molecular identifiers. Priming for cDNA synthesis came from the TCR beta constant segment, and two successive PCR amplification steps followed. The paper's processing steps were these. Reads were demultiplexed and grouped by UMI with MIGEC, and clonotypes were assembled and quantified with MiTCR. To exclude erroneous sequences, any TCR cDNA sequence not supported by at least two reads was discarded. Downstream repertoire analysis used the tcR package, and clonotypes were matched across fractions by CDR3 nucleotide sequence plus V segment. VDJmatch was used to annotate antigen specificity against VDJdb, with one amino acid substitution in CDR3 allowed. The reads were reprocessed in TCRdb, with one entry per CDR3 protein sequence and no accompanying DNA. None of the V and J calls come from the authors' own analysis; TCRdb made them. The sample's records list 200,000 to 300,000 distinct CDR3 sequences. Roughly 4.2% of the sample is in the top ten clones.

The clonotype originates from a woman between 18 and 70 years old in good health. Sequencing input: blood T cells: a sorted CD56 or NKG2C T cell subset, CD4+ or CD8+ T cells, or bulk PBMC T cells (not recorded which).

CDR3 region: CASSQGEGAGVETQYF. The sequence joins TRBV4-3 to TRBJ2-5; TCRdb's D call of TRBD1 is untestable without DNA. The germline V gene supplies CDR1 LGHNA and CDR2 YSLEER. Spanning cysteine to phenylalanine, the CDR3 consists of 16 amino acids. The DNA is not on file.